Ten or more counts support the clone carrying this T cell receptor (beta chain). This sample is drawn from a study of blood T cells in healthy people across ages. Trimming removed 6 bases at V and 1 base at J, with 6 bases between. The CDR3 has 12 residues. Germline V gene data show CDR1 as SEHNR and CDR2 as FQNEAQ (reference sequence). A second PCR of about 6 to 12 cycles used a sample-barcoded 5' primer and a J-beta primer mix. Each CDR3 protein gets one entry after TCRdb re-called the 5' RACE reads with MiXCR. The sample comprises under 1,100,000 distinct CDR3 sequences, under 30% of which are singletons, and about 0.8% rests with the top ten. Separately, the same data were catalogued under a study of T cells of mothers and their children. From that paper: A few healthy Caucasian mothers, along with their six children, were the donors. Related and unrelated pairs show similar thymic shaping of TCR recombination output.

This sequence joins TRBV7-9 and TRBJ1-1, with unresolved D. Sequencing was performed on blood. The sequence came from a girl aged 2 to 10 in good health. The CDR3 here is CASSSPNTEAFF. CDR3 nucleotide sequence: TGTGCCAGCAGTTCCCCGAACACTGAAGCTTTCTTT. The whole variable domain, filled in from reference TRBV7-9 and TRBJ1-1, reads DTGVSQNPRHKITKRGQNVTFRCDPISEHNRLYWYRQTLGQGPEFLTYFQNEAQLEKSRLLSDRFSAERPKGSFSTLEIQRTEQGDSAMYLCASSSPNTEAFFGQGTRLTVV.